This T cell receptor beta chain was recorded in a study of blood T cell repertoires in COVID-19. In germline, CDR1 is SGHRS, CDR2 YFSETQ. The CDR3 loop spans 18 amino acids. V lost 0 bases to trimming and J lost 0 bases, with 16 bases between them. Libraries were prepared by immunoSEQ multiplex PCR; TCRdb keeps only in-frame clonotypes and omits some of them. The top ten hold roughly 1.6% of the sample, which has approximately 300,000 clones, approximately 85% seen once. Sequenced material: peripheral blood. The clonotype originates from a woman aged 45-59 years with acute or convalescent COVID-19. The chain combines TRBV5-1 with TRBJ2-1; maybe TRBD1 (5 bases). The DNA for the CDR3 is TGCGCCAGCAGCTTGGGAACCGACAGCCAGAGCTCCTACAATGAGCAGTTCTTC. This translates into CASSLGTDSQSSYNEQFF.